Included here is one T cell receptor beta chain sequence, with context. The antigen is undetermined. The CDR3 has 15 residues. CDR1 SNHLY and CDR2 FYNNEI come from the germline V gene. V lost 4 bases to trimming and J lost 7 bases; unmatched junction nucleotides: 7. The data were taken from a study of cytomegalovirus exposure and HLA in healthy donors. General observations from the study: According to an earlier analysis, most TCR beta V segments yielded productive rearrangements about 90% or about 30% of the time. The authors later linked a missense DCLRE1C variant to TCR beta V- and J-gene trimming. Rarity characterized most TCR sequences, yet some public TCRs appeared in many donors.

Amplification used 60 Vbeta primers and 13 Jbeta primers. Data came from immunoSEQ multiplex PCR; TCRdb stores just in-frame clones and leaves some out. The table records 130,000 or so clones, around 69% of them present only once. The receptor was derived from a woman in her forties in good health and CMV-seropositive. Input material: PBMCs. The V gene is TRBV2, the J gene TRBJ1-6; 7 nucleotides line up with TRBD1. In nucleotides, the CDR3 is TGTGCCAGCAGTGGGATAGGGGGCTGGAATTCACCCCTCCACTTT. Encoded protein: CASSGIGGWNSPLHF.